Listed here are 10 T cell receptor beta chains from one sample, sequenced in a study of graft-versus-host responses after intestinal transplantation (dated by TCRdb to about 2021). The label giving this sample's time point can be read as: cells obtained before transplantation from donor or recipient. Which antigens these TCRs recognize remains unknown. The library was prepared using the immunoSEQ multiplex PCR assay. TCRdb mirrors the immuneACCESS table, restricted to in-frame sequences. Some clones are absent from its copies; in checked studies, under half trace to an unresolved V gene, and the reason for the others is unknown. In this sample the table shows 75,000 to 95,000 clones, around 93% of which occur a single time. The ten largest account for around 0.37% of the sample. The source material was unstimulated CD4+ T cells sorted from spleen or lymph node cells, sampled before transplant. These receptors were obtained from a human donor who was the organ donor for an intestinal transplant.

The chain employs TRBV10-1 and TRBJ1-3; no reliable D call. Between the trimmed V and J ends, which lost 0 bases and 2 bases, there was a span of 8 bases. This CDR3 region has 15 residues. CDR1 WNHNN and CDR2 SYGVQD come from the germline V gene (reference sequence). The DNA of the CDR3 is TGCGCCAGCAGTGAGTCTACAACAACTGGAAACACCATATATTTT. Protein product: CASSESTTTGNTIYF.

V is TRBV7-9 and J is TRBJ1-2; possible D gene TRBD1, 5 bases. Germline values: CDR1 SEHNR, CDR2 FQNEAQ (reference sequence). The CDR3 spans 14 residues. V lost 7 bases, J lost 0 bases, and 12 bases lay in between. This chain's CDR3 is CASTLQAANYGYTF. The CDR3 DNA is TGTGCCAGCACTTTACAGGCAGCTAACTATGGCTACACCTTC.

The CDR3 loop is CASSVSGGLNTEAFF. The CDR3 bases are TGTGCCAGTAGTGTATCAGGGGGCCTGAACACTGAAGCTTTCTTT. This chain uses TRBV19 with TRBJ1-1, with TRBD1 matching 8 bases. CDR3 size: 15 residues. CDR1 is LNHDA and CDR2 is SQIVND in the germline V gene (reference sequence). Trimming cost V 5 bases and J 0 bases; bases outside gene matches: 5.

A single count supports this clone. The chain uses TRBV7-9 and TRBJ1-2; D uncertain. Germline loops: CDR1 SEHNR, CDR2 FQNEAQ (reference sequence). The CDR3 is made up of 13 amino acids. V was cut by 3 bases and J by 2 bases, with 7 bases left in between. CDR3 coding DNA: TGTGCCAGCAGCTTTGGCCAAAACTATGGCTACACCTTC. Translating it yields CASSFGQNYGYTF.

The CDR3 DNA follows: TGCGCCAGCAGCTTGAACAGGGGCCCCTTCTTTTACAATGAGCAGTTCTTC. Translated, it gives CASSLNRGPFFYNEQFF. The rearrangement uses TRBV5-1 and TRBJ2-1; 7 bases agree with TRBD1. In germline, CDR1 is SGHRS, CDR2 YFSETQ. The V gene end was trimmed by 1 base and the J gene end by 4 bases; junction bases not matched to a gene: 11. The CDR3 is 17 amino acids.

The V and J genes are TRBV7-9 and TRBJ1-3; unclear D gene. Per the germline V gene, CDR1 is SEHNR and CDR2 is FQNEAQ (reference sequence). Trimming removed 4 bases from V and 4 bases from J, with 14 bases in between. The CDR3 covers 15 residues. CDR3 amino acids: CASSSPGRFGNTIYF. The CDR3 DNA follows: TGTGCCAGCAGCTCGCCGGGAAGGTTCGGAAACACCATATATTTT.

This chain uses TRBV10-1 with TRBJ1-1; a weak D match, TRBD1 (6 bases). V was shortened by 7 bases and J by 1 base, with 10 bases between the two germline ends. This CDR3 comprises 13 residues. The germline gives CDR1 WNHNN, CDR2 SYGVQD (reference sequence). The CDR3 DNA reads as TGCGCCAGCACCCAGGGGCGGAACACTGAAGCTTTCTTT. It specifies CASTQGRNTEAFF.

This chain uses TRBV30 with TRBJ1-2; D not certain. Looked up from germline, CDR1 is GTSNPN and CDR2 is SVGIG (reference sequence). The CDR3 is 10 amino acids. V was pared by 3 bases and J by 8 bases, with 7 bases between. The CDR3 spells CAWSPLGYTF. The CDR3 nucleotides are TGTGCCTGGAGCCCCCTGGGCTACACCTTC.

This clone was seen just once. The chain is built from TRBV10-3 and TRBJ1-1, with 8 bases identical to TRBD1. After removal of 4 bases from V and 8 bases from J, the junction contained 3 bases not matched to a gene. The CDR3 loop spans 12 amino acids. Germline loops: CDR1 ENHRY, CDR2 SYGVKD. The CDR3 DNA follows: TGTGCCATCAGTGGTCAGGGGGCAGAAGCTTTCTTT. Protein product: CAISGQGAEAFF.

The rearrangement joins TRBV7-8 to TRBJ2-7; the match to TRBD1 covers 11 bases. The germline V gene encodes CDR1 SGHVS and CDR2 FQNEAQ. The CDR3 length is 17 residues. J lost 2 bases, V lost 1 base, and 7 bases had no gene match. The CDR3 is CASSLVRWGQGAYEQYF. The CDR3 region has the DNA TGTGCCAGCAGCTTAGTGAGATGGGGACAGGGGGCCTACGAGCAGTACTTC.